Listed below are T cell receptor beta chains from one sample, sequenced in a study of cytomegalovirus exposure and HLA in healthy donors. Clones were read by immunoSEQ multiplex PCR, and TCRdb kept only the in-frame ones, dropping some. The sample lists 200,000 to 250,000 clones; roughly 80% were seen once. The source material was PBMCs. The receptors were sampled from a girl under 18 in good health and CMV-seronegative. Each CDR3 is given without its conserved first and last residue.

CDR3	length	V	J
ASSSAGGDEQF	11	TRBV19	TRBJ2-1
ASSSPDRATYEQY	13	TRBV7-9	TRBJ2-7
ASSSLDRESYEQY	13	TRBV5-8	TRBJ2-7
ASSLHSGGATDTQY	14	TRBV4-2	TRBJ2-3
ASTTGDEQY	9	TRBV6-5	TRBJ2-7
ASSKDWEGNEQF	12	TRBV6-6	TRBJ2-1
ASSRGLSGQPQH	12	TRBV28	TRBJ1-5
ASSQPGQLTSGNTIY	15	TRBV28	TRBJ1-3
ASSSGLAGASSYNEQF	16	TRBV11-3	TRBJ2-1
ASSPGTGWPYNEQF	14	TRBV19	TRBJ2-1
ASSLLPGTSNEKLF	14	TRBV27	TRBJ1-4
ASSPTSNRRTVSGNTIY	17	TRBV9	TRBJ1-3
ATSREHRGQVNTEAF	15	TRBV15	TRBJ1-1
ASSSGTGGTEAF	12	TRBV19	TRBJ1-1
ASSLSVSTDTQY	12	TRBV5-1	TRBJ2-3
ARSSQGVSNYGYT	13	TRBV7-5	TRBJ1-2
ASSLRGSTGLDTEAF	15	TRBV7-8	TRBJ1-1
ASSGPTGSSTDTQY	14	TRBV9	TRBJ2-3
ASSLPGYEQY	10	TRBV28	TRBJ2-7
ASSISGTSGENEQF	14	TRBV7-2	TRBJ2-1
ASSLDTLTYEQY	12	TRBV7-6	TRBJ2-7
ASSPRQGALTTEKLF	15	TRBV27	TRBJ1-4